One and the same sample provided the 20 T cell receptor beta chains below, sequenced in a study of control samples from healthy donors and cancer patients. Only in-frame clones appear in the TCRdb table, and some are missing; sequencing was by immunoSEQ multiplex PCR. The sample consists of 200,000 to 250,000 clones, just under 95% of them appearing once. Specimen: blood. The receptors shown here come from a man in his forties or fifties in good health.

The chain joins TRBV5-1 to TRBJ1-1, with D perhaps TRBD1 (5 bases). Trimming removed 4 bases from V and 0 bases from J, with 10 bases in between. Germline CDR1 SGHRS, CDR2 YFSETQ. This CDR3 spans 14 amino acids. The CDR3 DNA reads TGCGCCAGCAGCCTGGGACGGTTGAACACTGAAGCTTTCTTT. As protein: CASSLGRLNTEAFF.

The CDR3 DNA sequence: TGTGCCAGCAGCCTTTTAGCCTCCTACAATGAGCAGTTCTTC. This translates into CASSLLASYNEQFF. The V and J genes are TRBV7-9 and TRBJ2-1, with D unclear. This CDR3 is built from 14 residues. Germline CDR1 and CDR2: SEHNR and FQNEAQ (reference sequence). V was pared by 5 bases and J by 0 bases, with 8 bases between.

The rearrangement links TRBV5-6 to TRBJ1-5; possible D gene TRBD1, 5 bases. Germline CDR1 and CDR2: SGHDT and YYEEEE. V shed 1 base and J shed 4 bases, with 12 bases lying between them. There are 15 residues in the CDR3. CDR3 in DNA: TGTGCCAGCAGCTTGTGGGCAGGGTCAAATCAGCCCCAGCATTTT. Protein product: CASSLWAGSNQPQHF.

This clone has just one count. The chain is built from TRBV7-9 and TRBJ1-1; 8 bases match TRBD1. Germline CDR1 and CDR2: SEHNR and FQNEAQ (reference sequence). The CDR3 spans 16 residues. V lost 5 bases and J lost 1; bases outside the gene matches: 9. CDR3 in amino acids: CASSRVGQEKNTEAFF. The CDR3 DNA is TGTGCCAGCAGCAGAGTGGGACAGGAAAAGAACACTGAAGCTTTCTTT.

V gene TRBV7-9 combines with J gene TRBJ1-4; D remains unclear. The CDR3 is 15 amino acids. V dropped 1 base and J dropped 8 bases, with 14 bases sitting between them. Germline loops: CDR1 SEHNR, CDR2 FQNEAQ (reference sequence). The CDR3 loop is CASSLDGGRGEKLFF. CDR3 coding DNA: TGTGCCAGCAGCTTAGATGGAGGGAGAGGGGAAAAACTGTTTTTT. The full variable domain, completed using reference TRBV7-9 and TRBJ1-4, is DTGVSQNPRHKITKRGQNVTFRCDPISEHNRLYWYRQTLGQGPEFLTYFQNEAQLEKSRLLSDRFSAERPKGSFSTLEIQRTEQGDSAMYLCASSLDGGRGEKLFFGSGTQLSVL.

This clone was observed a single time. This chain links TRBV4-1 with TRBJ1-2; no clear D gene. CDR1 MGHRA and CDR2 YSYEKL come from the germline V gene. The CDR3 has 11 residues. V was pared by 8 bases and J by 3 bases, with 7 bases between. CDR3 coding DNA: TGCGCCAGCCACACCTACTATGGCTACACCTTC. Protein product: CASHTYYGYTF.

The chain joins TRBV2 to TRBJ1-2; 9 positions match TRBD1. Unmatched junction bases numbered 5, after V lost 4 bases and J lost 8 bases. The CDR3 runs to 13 residues. Germline V gene lookup returns CDR1 SNHLY and CDR2 FYNNEI. CDR3 loop: CASSGTGGGGYTF. The CDR3 bases are TGTGCCAGCAGTGGAACAGGGGGCGGAGGCTACACCTTC. Full variable domain (missing parts from reference TRBV2 and TRBJ1-2): EPEVTQTPSHQVTQMGQEVILRCVPISNHLYFYWYRQILGQKVEFLVSFYNNEISEKSEIFDDQFSVERPDGSNFTLKIRSTKLEDSAMYFCASSGTGGGGYTFGSGTRLTVV.

The chain uses TRBV5-1 and TRBJ1-6; possibly TRBD1 for D (5 bases). The CDR3 runs 17 residues. Trimming took off 1 base at V and 2 bases at J, with 13 bases between the two ends. Germline V CDR1 and CDR2: SGHRS, YFSETQ. This CDR3 reads CASSLWGPATYNSPLHF. For the CDR3, the DNA is TGCGCCAGCAGCTTGTGGGGACCTGCCACCTATAATTCACCCCTCCACTTT. The variable domain in full, completed from reference TRBV5-1 and TRBJ1-6, reads KAGVTQTPRYLIKTRGQQVTLSCSPISGHRSVSWYQQTPGQGLQFLFEYFSETQRNKGNFPGRFSGRQFSNSRSEMNVSTLELGDSALYLCASSLWGPATYNSPLHFGNGTRLTVT.

This clone came up once. This sequence joins TRBV10-2 and TRBJ1-6; no clear D gene. This CDR3 has 15 amino acids. Germline V gene sequence: CDR1 WSHSY, CDR2 SAAADI. V lost 0 bases and J lost 7, with 10 bases in between. The CDR3 DNA is TGCGCCAGCAGTGAGTCGGGGTCAGTGAATTCACCCCTCCACTTT. Residues: CASSESGSVNSPLHF.

In this sample, this clone turned up a few times. This chain uses TRBV24-1 with TRBJ1-4; TRBD1 matches 7 bases. V shed 3 bases, J shed 10 bases, and the junction held 7 bases outside the gene matches. Germline CDR1 reads KGHDR; CDR2 reads SFDVKD. This CDR3 is built from 14 residues. The CDR3, as DNA: TGTGCCACCAGTGATGTTTTACAGGGGTCAAAACTGTTTTTT. Its translation is CATSDVLQGSKLFF.

This rearrangement joins TRBV7-9 to TRBJ1-1; D is unclear. Germline lookup yields CDR1 SEHNR and CDR2 FQNEAQ (reference sequence). This CDR3 contains 13 residues. The germline V and J ends were trimmed by 4 bases and 9 bases, with 15 bases remaining between them. The CDR3 loop reads CASSSSDTTKAFF. CDR3 in DNA: TGTGCCAGCAGCTCTAGTGACACAACGAAAGCTTTCTTT.

V is TRBV28 and J is TRBJ2-1; weak D call: TRBD1 (5 bases). This CDR3 has 11 amino acids. Germline loops: CDR1 MDHEN, CDR2 SYDVKM. Trimming cost V 5 bases and J 12 bases, with 11 bases left between them. The CDR3 nucleotides read TGTGCCAGCAGTCCCAGGGTAGGGCAGTTCTTC. It is translated as CASSPRVGQFF.

This clone showed up just once. The chain links TRBV5-5 to TRBJ2-7, with 9 bases fitting TRBD1. The junction had 5 bases not matched to a gene; V was cut back by 5 bases and J by 5 bases. The germline gives CDR1 SGHKS, CDR2 YYEKEE (reference sequence). The CDR3 loop spans 13 amino acids. This chain's CDR3 is CASSYGQGNEQYF. The CDR3 region has the DNA TGTGCCAGCAGTTACGGACAGGGGAACGAGCAGTACTTC.

This chain uses TRBV7-9 with TRBJ1-3; D ambiguous. This CDR3 is built from 13 residues. In germline, CDR1 is SEHNR, CDR2 FQNEAQ (reference sequence). V lost 0 bases and J 5 bases, leaving 5 bases between the germline ends. The CDR3 spells CASSLAGRNTIYF. DNA for the CDR3: TGTGCCAGCAGCTTAGCAGGGAGAAACACCATATATTTT. The full variable domain, in which reference TRBV7-9 and TRBJ1-3 provide the parts outside the CDR3, is DTGVSQNPRHKITKRGQNVTFRCDPISEHNRLYWYRQTLGQGPEFLTYFQNEAQLEKSRLLSDRFSAERPKGSFSTLEIQRTEQGDSAMYLCASSLAGRNTIYFGEGSWLTVV.

The chain couples TRBV7-2 to TRBJ1-5; TRBD1 agrees at 8 bases. Germline V gene sequence: CDR1 SGHTA, CDR2 FQGNSA. The V gene end was trimmed by 3 bases and the J gene end by 10 bases; junction bases not matched to a gene: 2. CDR3 length equals 12 residues. The CDR3 DNA reads as TGTGCCAGCAGCTTCGGACAGGGACCCCAGCATTTT. Its translation is CASSFGQGPQHF.

The chain joins TRBV16 to TRBJ2-7; 7 nucleotides align to TRBD1. This CDR3 comprises 14 residues. V lost 2 bases and J lost 1; bases outside the gene matches: 2. CDR1 KGHSY and CDR2 FQNENV come from the germline V gene. CDR3 DNA: TGTGCCAGCAGCCAAACGGGACAGTCCTACGAGCAGTACGTC. Translated: CASSQTGQSYEQYV.

Of note for this clone: Distinct nucleotide sequences in the sample also encode this CDR3. The CDR3 DNA is TGCGCCAGCAGCTTGGGGGGGACAGCCAACTATGGCTACACCTTC. Translated, it gives CASSLGGTANYGYTF. The gene calls are TRBV5-1 and TRBJ1-2; 7 nucleotides agree with TRBD1. J was trimmed by 2 bases and V by 0 bases; bases with no gene match: 4. The CDR3 is 15 amino acids. Per germline, CDR1 SGHRS and CDR2 YFSETQ.

This rearrangement joins TRBV19 to TRBJ1-4, with TRBD1 matching 8 bases. The CDR3 length is 15 residues. The germline CDR1 and CDR2 sequences are LNHDA and SQIVND (reference sequence). V lost 3 bases, J lost 7 bases, and 7 bases stayed unmatched. The CDR3 DNA is TGTGCCAGTAGTATCCCAGGGGGCGGACTTGAAAAACTGTTTTTT. This translates into CASSIPGGGLEKLFF.

The chain has TRBV5-1 and TRBJ2-2; TRBD2 aligns across 7 bases. The germline V gene encodes CDR1 SGHRS and CDR2 YFSETQ. The CDR3 contains 15 residues. The ends lost 0 bases at V and 5 bases at J; junction bases unmatched: 4. CDR3 nucleotides: TGCGCCAGCAGCTTGGAGGTCGGGGGGACCGGGGAGCTGTTTTTT. Translated, it gives CASSLEVGGTGELFF.

The chain uses TRBV5-1 and TRBJ2-7, with D perhaps TRBD1 (6 bases). This CDR3 comprises 14 residues. V was pared by 0 bases and J by 3 bases, with 10 bases between. Germline V gives CDR1 SGHRS, CDR2 YFSETQ. CDR3 nucleotides: TGCGCCAGCAGCTTGGGACAGGCGATCTACGAGCAGTACTTC. Amino acid sequence: CASSLGQAIYEQYF.